This TCR beta chain emerged from a study of CD8 T cells in Susac syndrome. With random hexamers, reverse transcription was performed on roughly 0.5 to 1 ug of RNA. With immunoSEQ multiplex PCR, TCR beta CDR3 was amplified across 54 Vbeta and 13 Jbeta. TCRdb reanalysed the immunoSEQ multiplex PCR reads using MiXCR and keeps one entry per CDR3 protein. The data hold 150,000 or so distinct CDR3 sequences, with roughly 94% observed a single time. V lost 3 bases to trimming and J lost 4 bases, with 12 bases between them. CDR1 is LNHDA, CDR2 SQIVND, per germline (reference sequence). CDR3 size: 15 residues.

This clonotype was sampled from a human donor with multiple sclerosis. Sequenced: CD4+ T cells from PBMCs. The genes are TRBV19 and TRBJ2-2, with D unclear. CDR3: CASSIQDLSTGELFF. The CDR3, as DNA: TGTGCCAGTAGTATTCAAGACTTATCCACCGGGGAGCTGTTTTTT. Supplemented by reference TRBV19 and TRBJ2-2, the full variable domain reads DGGITQSPKYLFRKEGQNVTLSCEQNLNHDAMYWYRQDPGQGLRLIYYSQIVNDFQKGDIAEGYSVSREKKESFPLTVTSAQKNPTAFYLCASSIQDLSTGELFFGEGSRLTVL.